Shown below are 28 T cell receptor beta chains from a single sample sequenced in a study of cytomegalovirus exposure and HLA in healthy donors. Clones were read by immunoSEQ multiplex PCR, and TCRdb kept only the in-frame ones, dropping some. This table has about 70,000 clones, about 93% appearing once. The material sequenced was PBMCs. These receptor sequences come from a woman under 30 in good health and CMV-seropositive.

This sequence joins TRBV13 and TRBJ2-7; TRBD2 agrees at 7 bases. V was pared by 6 bases and J by 2 bases, with 4 bases of the junction left unmatched. The CDR3 runs to 13 residues. From germline, CDR1 is PRHDT and CDR2 FYEKMQ (reference sequence). The CDR3 is CASSPLAAYEQYF. CDR3 coding DNA: TGTGCCAGCAGTCCCCTAGCGGCCTACGAGCAGTACTTC.

The CDR3 reads CASSLGTGGTEALHF. CDR3 nucleotides: TGTGCCAGCAGCTTGGGGACAGGGGGTACGGAAGCCCTCCACTTT. The V gene is TRBV5-4, the J gene TRBJ1-6, with 10 bases identical to TRBD1. This CDR3 has 15 residues. The germline V gene has CDR1 SGHNT and CDR2 YYREEE (reference sequence). With 0 bases clipped from V and 14 bases from J, the junction kept 8 bases outside the gene matches.

The chain combines TRBV6-5 with TRBJ2-7, with TRBD1 identical over 10 bases. The germline CDR1 and CDR2 sequences are MNHEY and SVGAGI. With V trimmed by 4 bases and J by 3 bases, 6 bases remained unmatched. The CDR3 totals 15 residues. The CDR3 is CASSFLRDRGYEQYF. Written as DNA, the CDR3 is TGTGCCAGCAGTTTCCTCCGGGACAGGGGCTACGAGCAGTACTTC.

The CDR3 DNA sequence: TGTGCCAGCAGTCCCCTGACAGGAGAAGCTTTCTTT. As protein: CASSPLTGEAFF. The J gene is TRBJ1-1, the V gene TRBV6-5; D might be TRBD1 (6 bases). The CDR3 has 12 amino acids. CDR1 and CDR2 from the germline V gene are MNHEY and SVGAGI. V dropped 5 bases and J dropped 8 bases, with 12 bases sitting between them.

The chain recombines TRBV7-9 with TRBJ2-4; D gene ambiguous. Germline V gene lookup returns CDR1 SEHNR and CDR2 FQNEAQ (reference sequence). CDR3 length: 15 amino acids. V lost 0 bases and J lost 8, with 14 bases in between. The CDR3 region has the DNA TGTGCCAGCAGCTTAGCGTCGGAGTCGTCGGACATTCAGTACTTC. It codes for CASSLASESSDIQYF.

CDR3 in DNA: TGCAGCGTGCGTCCCAGGGGGCCGAACACTGAAGCTTTCTTT. Protein sequence: CSVRPRGPNTEAFF. This chain joins TRBV29-1 and TRBJ1-1, with 8 bases that match TRBD1. The CDR3 is 14 residues long. V shed 6 bases, J shed 1 base, and the junction held 7 bases outside the gene matches. Germline V gene sequence: CDR1 SQVTM, CDR2 ANQGSEA.

V gene TRBV5-6 combines with J gene TRBJ1-1; D may be TRBD1 (6 bases). Trimming took 4 bases from V and 4 from J, leaving 11 bases between them. The CDR3 totals 13 residues. Germline V gene sequence: CDR1 SGHDT, CDR2 YYEEEE. The CDR3 spells CASSETGFTEAFF. CDR3 nucleotides: TGTGCCAGCAGCGAGACAGGCTTCACTGAAGCTTTCTTT. Full variable domain (remainder filled in from reference TRBV5-6 and TRBJ1-1): DAGVTQSPTHLIKTRGQQVTLRCSPKSGHDTVSWYQQALGQGPQFIFQYYEEEERQRGNFPDRFSGHQFPNYSSELNVNALLLGDSALYLCASSETGFTEAFFGQGTRLTVV.

The chain links TRBV7-3 to TRBJ2-1; TRBD1 aligns across 7 bases. The V gene's germline CDR1 is SGHTA and CDR2 FQGTGA. Losses at the gene ends were 3 bases for V and 3 bases for J; bases not matched to a gene: 5. CDR3 size: 15 residues. The DNA for the CDR3 is TGTGCCAGCAGCTTGTACCGGGACAGCTACAATGAGCAGTTCTTC. Amino acids: CASSLYRDSYNEQFF.

The chain is built from TRBV7-2 and TRBJ2-7; no clear D. Looked up from germline, CDR1 is SGHTA and CDR2 is FQGNSA. The CDR3 runs to 14 residues. Between the trimmed V and J ends, which lost 1 base and 2 bases, there was a span of 9 bases. CDR3 loop: CASSLDAATYEQYF. In nucleotides, the CDR3 is TGTGCCAGCAGCTTAGATGCGGCAACCTACGAGCAGTACTTC.

This rearrangement joins TRBV11-2 to TRBJ2-2, with 11 positions matching TRBD1. Trimming took 6 bases from V and 6 from J; bases not matched to a gene: 9. Germline V gene data show CDR1 as SGHAT and CDR2 as FQNNGV. The CDR3 is 16 amino acids. The CDR3 here is CASSSSGTGGSGELFF. The CDR3 DNA is TGTGCCAGCAGTTCTTCCGGGACAGGGGGTTCCGGGGAGCTGTTTTTT.

This chain links TRBV18 with TRBJ2-1, with TRBD2 matching 10 bases. V gave up 0 bases and J gave up 7 bases; unmatched junction bases: 15. Germline values: CDR1 KGHSH, CDR2 LQKENI. The CDR3 sequence is 19 residues long. The CDR3 sequence is CASSPPEPAGGPGSNEQFF. The DNA for the CDR3 is TGTGCCAGCTCACCACCGGAACCAGCGGGGGGGCCGGGCTCAAATGAGCAGTTCTTC.

This clone was found once. This chain joins TRBV7-3 and TRBJ2-4; 11 bases map to TRBD2. CDR1 and CDR2 from the germline V gene are SGHTA and FQGTGA. CDR3 length: 14 residues. V was clipped by 9 bases and J by 5 bases; unmatched bases: 6. CDR3 in DNA: TGTGCCAGTAGCGGGAGGGCCGGAGAAAACATTCAGTACTTC. It encodes CASSGRAGENIQYF.

V gene TRBV6-1 combines with J gene TRBJ2-7, with TRBD2 matching 9 bases. This CDR3 region has 16 residues. The V gene's germline CDR1 is MNHNS and CDR2 SASEGT. After removal of 1 base from V and 3 bases from J, the junction contained 7 bases not matched to a gene. The CDR3 is CASSEEPAGGSYEQYF. The CDR3 coding sequence is TGTGCCAGCAGTGAAGAACCAGCGGGGGGAAGCTACGAGCAGTACTTC.

The chain is built from TRBV4-1 and TRBJ2-7; 11 positions match TRBD1. V gave up 1 base and J gave up 3 bases; unmatched junction bases: 2. Germline V gene sequence: CDR1 MGHRA, CDR2 YSYEKL. The CDR3 has 15 amino acids. The CDR3 coding sequence is TGCGCCAGCAGCCAAGCAGGGACAGGGGGCTACGAGCAGTACTTC. This gives the protein CASSQAGTGGYEQYF.

The chain uses TRBV19 and TRBJ2-7; 15 bases are a match to TRBD2. V was clipped by 5 bases and J by 3 bases; unmatched bases: 5. Germline assignment: CDR1 LNHDA and CDR2 SQIVND (reference sequence). This CDR3 comprises 16 residues. In nucleotides, the CDR3 is TGTGCCAGTAGTGCGGGACTAGCGGGGGGAAGCTACGAGCAGTACTTC. Translation gives CASSAGLAGGSYEQYF.

J is TRBJ2-7 and V is TRBV27; D might be TRBD2 (6 bases). Germline V gives CDR1 MNHEY, CDR2 SMNVEV (reference sequence). Trimming took off 5 bases at V and 1 base at J, with 12 bases between the two ends. This CDR3 contains 14 residues. The CDR3 here is CASSPGTFSYEQYF. As DNA, the CDR3 is TGTGCCAGCAGTCCCGGGACTTTTTCCTACGAGCAGTACTTC.

The gene calls are TRBV6-5 and TRBJ2-1, with TRBD2 matching 11 bases. The CDR3 covers 16 residues. Germline CDR1 MNHEY, CDR2 SVGAGI. Germline trimming cut 2 bases from V and 6 bases from J; bases unmatched to any gene: 6. This chain's CDR3 is CASSYVGTSGRNEQFF. The CDR3 DNA follows: TGTGCCAGCAGTTACGTCGGGACTAGCGGCCGCAATGAGCAGTTCTTC.

The chain links TRBV5-4 to TRBJ2-7; a weak D match, TRBD2 (6 bases). Trimming took off 0 bases at V and 3 bases at J, with 13 bases between the two ends. CDR3 length: 15 amino acids. CDR1 SGHNT and CDR2 YYREEE come from the germline V gene (reference sequence). The CDR3 region is CASSLDRGAFYEQYF. CDR3 coding DNA: TGTGCCAGCAGCTTGGATCGCGGGGCGTTCTACGAGCAGTACTTC.

The chain combines TRBV7-5 with TRBJ1-2. TRBV7-5 is given as a pseudogene. This CDR3 contains 15 residues. For the CDR3, the DNA is TGTGCCAGAAGCTTAAAACACTCGGGTTCCTATGGCTACACCTTC. Protein: CARSLKHSGSYGYTF.

In nucleotides, the CDR3 is TGTGCCAGCAGCACCCGGACAGGGGGCTTTGGCTACACCTTC. Translation gives CASSTRTGGFGYTF. The chain carries TRBV7-9 and TRBJ1-2, with 11 bases that match TRBD1. Unmatched junction bases numbered 6, after V lost 5 bases and J lost 7 bases. The CDR3 has 14 amino acids. Germline-derived CDR1 and CDR2 are SEHNR and FQNEAQ (reference sequence).

The rearrangement uses TRBV6-5 and TRBJ2-1; 7 bases are shared with TRBD1. The germline V gene has CDR1 MNHEY and CDR2 SVGAGI. The CDR3 has 15 residues. J gave up 4 bases and V 4 bases, and 7 bases lay outside the gene matches. The CDR3: CASSSADRAYNEQFF. CDR3 nucleotide sequence: TGTGCCAGCAGTTCCGCAGACAGGGCGTACAATGAGCAGTTCTTC.

The rearrangement joins TRBV2 to TRBJ1-3; 7 nucleotides align to TRBD1. V was clipped by 10 bases and J by 4 bases; unmatched bases: 10. Germline lookup yields CDR1 SNHLY and CDR2 FYNNEI. The CDR3 runs 14 residues. The CDR3 region has the DNA TGTGCCAAAGGAGGGGGCTTAAGGGGAAACACCATATATTTT. It is translated as CAKGGGLRGNTIYF.

A single count supports this clone. The genes are TRBV7-6 and TRBJ2-1; TRBD2 might be the D (5 bases). Germline V CDR1 and CDR2: SGHVS, FNYEAQ. The CDR3 is made up of 16 amino acids. V lost 1 base and J lost 4, with 14 bases in between. CDR3 sequence reads: CASSLVRRTSYNEQFF. Here the CDR3 DNA reads TGTGCCAGCAGCTTAGTTCGACGGACTTCGTACAATGAGCAGTTCTTC.

The table lists this clone with a count of one. The J gene is TRBJ1-2, the V gene TRBV4-3, with D perhaps matching TRBD1 (6 bases). Trimming pared 3 bases from V and 2 bases from J, leaving 10 bases between. This CDR3 has 14 amino acids. Per germline, CDR1 LGHNA and CDR2 YSLEER. In DNA form, the CDR3 reads TGCGCCAGCAGCCACCATCAGGGGAACTATGGCTACACCTTC. Translated, it gives CASSHHQGNYGYTF.

The rearrangement joins TRBV30 to TRBJ2-7, with TRBD2 matching 7 bases. The germline gives CDR1 GTSNPN, CDR2 SVGIG (reference sequence). V shed 8 bases, J shed 0 bases, and the junction held 7 bases outside the gene matches. CDR3 length equals 13 residues. CDR3 DNA: TGTGCCCATGGGGGGGTAAGCTCCTACGAGCAGTACTTC. Protein: CAHGGVSSYEQYF.

The CDR3, as DNA: TGCAGCGTGGTCCTCCGGGACAGGCTCTCCTACGAGCAGTACTTC. Translation: CSVVLRDRLSYEQYF. The chain employs TRBV29-1 and TRBJ2-7, with 8 bases fitting TRBD1. The V gene end was trimmed by 6 bases and the J gene end by 0 bases; junction bases not matched to a gene: 10. CDR3 length: 15 residues. The germline V gene encodes CDR1 SQVTM and CDR2 ANQGSEA.

This chain connects TRBV19 to TRBJ1-2; weak D call: TRBD1 (5 bases). The CDR3 is 14 residues long. Trimming stripped 8 bases from V and 3 bases from J, with 16 bases between. Germline lookup yields CDR1 LNHDA and CDR2 SQIVND (reference sequence). CDR3 nucleotides: TGTGCCAGTCATGAGACAGCGACATACTATGGCTACACCTTC. This codes for CASHETATYYGYTF.

The V gene is TRBV11-3, the J gene TRBJ1-1; TRBD1 matches 7 bases. Germline-derived CDR1 and CDR2 are SGHNT and YENEEA. This CDR3 comprises 13 residues. The V gene end was trimmed by 8 bases and the J gene end by 7 bases; junction bases not matched to a gene: 10. The CDR3 DNA reads TGTGCCAGCGCTAAGGGGGCGGTAGGTGAAGCTTTCTTT. Its translation: CASAKGAVGEAFF.